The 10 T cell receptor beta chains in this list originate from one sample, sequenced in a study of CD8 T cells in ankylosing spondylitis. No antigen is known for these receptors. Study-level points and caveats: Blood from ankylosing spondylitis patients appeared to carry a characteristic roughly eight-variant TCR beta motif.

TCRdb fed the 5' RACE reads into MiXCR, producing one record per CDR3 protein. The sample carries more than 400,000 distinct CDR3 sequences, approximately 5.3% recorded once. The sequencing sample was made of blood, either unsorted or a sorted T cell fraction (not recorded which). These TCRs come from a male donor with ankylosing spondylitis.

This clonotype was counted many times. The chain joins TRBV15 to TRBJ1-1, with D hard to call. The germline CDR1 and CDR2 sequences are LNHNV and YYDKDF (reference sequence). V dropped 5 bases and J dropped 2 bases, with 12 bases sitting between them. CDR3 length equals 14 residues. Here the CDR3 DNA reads TGTGCCACCAGCTCACGGGGAATTAACACTGAAGCTTTCTTT. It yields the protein CATSSRGINTEAFF.

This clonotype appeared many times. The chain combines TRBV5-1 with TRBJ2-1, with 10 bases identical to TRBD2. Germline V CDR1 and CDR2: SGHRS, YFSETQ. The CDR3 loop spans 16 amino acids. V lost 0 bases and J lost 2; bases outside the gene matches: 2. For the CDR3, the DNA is TGCGCCAGCAGCTTGGGTAGCGGGGGGACCTACAATGAGCAGTTCTTC. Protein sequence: CASSLGSGGTYNEQFF.

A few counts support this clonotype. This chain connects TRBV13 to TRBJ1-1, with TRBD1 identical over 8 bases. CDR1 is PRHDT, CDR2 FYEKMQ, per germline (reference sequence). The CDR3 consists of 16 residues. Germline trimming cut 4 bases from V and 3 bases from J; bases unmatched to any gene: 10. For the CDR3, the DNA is TGTGCCAGCAGCTCCGCAGGGGGCGGGGGGGACACTGAAGCTTTCTTT. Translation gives CASSSAGGGGDTEAFF.

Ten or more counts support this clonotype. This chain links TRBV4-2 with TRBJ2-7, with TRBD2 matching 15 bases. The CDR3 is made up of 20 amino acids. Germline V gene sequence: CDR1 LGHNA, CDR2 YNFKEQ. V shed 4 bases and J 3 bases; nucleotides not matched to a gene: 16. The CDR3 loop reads CASSRSGLAGGPRFNYEQYF. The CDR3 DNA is TGTGCCAGCAGCCGTTCAGGACTAGCGGGAGGGCCGAGGTTCAACTACGAGCAGTACTTC.

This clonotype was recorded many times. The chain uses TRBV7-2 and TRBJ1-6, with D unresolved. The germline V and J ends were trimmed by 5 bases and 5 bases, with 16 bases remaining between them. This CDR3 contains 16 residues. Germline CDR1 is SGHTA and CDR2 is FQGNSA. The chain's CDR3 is CASSRAGGRDNSPLHF. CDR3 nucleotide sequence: TGTGCCAGCAGCAGGGCCGGCGGTCGGGATAATTCACCCCTCCACTTT.

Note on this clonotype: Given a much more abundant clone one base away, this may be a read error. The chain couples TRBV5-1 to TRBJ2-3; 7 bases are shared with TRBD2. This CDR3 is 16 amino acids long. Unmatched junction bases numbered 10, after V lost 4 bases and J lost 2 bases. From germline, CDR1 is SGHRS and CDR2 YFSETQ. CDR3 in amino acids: CASSMVVGTTTDTQYF. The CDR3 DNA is TGCGCCAGCAGCATGGTGGTCGGGACTACCACAGATACGCAGTATTTT.

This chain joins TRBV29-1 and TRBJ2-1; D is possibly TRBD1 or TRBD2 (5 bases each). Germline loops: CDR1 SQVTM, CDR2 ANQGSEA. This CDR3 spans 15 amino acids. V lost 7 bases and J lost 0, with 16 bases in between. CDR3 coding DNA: TGCAGCGGCCTCGGGGACGCCAGCTCCTACAATGAGCAGTTCTTC. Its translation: CSGLGDASSYNEQFF.

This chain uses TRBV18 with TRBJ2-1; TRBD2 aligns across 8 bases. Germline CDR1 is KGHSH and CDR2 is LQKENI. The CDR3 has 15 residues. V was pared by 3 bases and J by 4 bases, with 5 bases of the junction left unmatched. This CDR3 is CASSPTSGEYNEQFF. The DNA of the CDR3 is TGTGCCAGCTCACCCACTAGCGGAGAGTACAATGAGCAGTTCTTC.

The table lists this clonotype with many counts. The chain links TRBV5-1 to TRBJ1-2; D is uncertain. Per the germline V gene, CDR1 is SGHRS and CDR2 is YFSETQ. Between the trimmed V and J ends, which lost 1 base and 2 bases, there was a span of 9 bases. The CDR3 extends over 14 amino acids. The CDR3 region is CASSLSIANYGYTF. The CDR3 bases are TGCGCCAGCAGCTTGTCCATTGCGAACTATGGCTACACCTTC.

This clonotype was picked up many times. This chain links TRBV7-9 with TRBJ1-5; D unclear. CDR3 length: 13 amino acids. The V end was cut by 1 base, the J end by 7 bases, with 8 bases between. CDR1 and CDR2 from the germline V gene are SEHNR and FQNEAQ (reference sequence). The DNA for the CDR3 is TGTGCCAGCAGCTTAGGGGGTTACCAGCCCCAGCATTTT. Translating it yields CASSLGGYQPQHF.